This T cell receptor beta chain appears in the sequencing data of a study of PD-L1 blockade in urothelial cancer. Across the study: Of prior chemotherapy regimens, patients had received between 0 and 3.

Trimming took 5 bases from V and 10 from J, leaving 9 bases between them. The CDR3 runs to 11 residues. Germline loops: CDR1 LNHDA, CDR2 SQIVND (reference sequence). Documented time point: peripheral blood 6 weeks after treatment start. Some clones are missing from TCRdb's copy, which holds only in-frame ones; the method was immunoSEQ multiplex PCR. The data show around 50,000 clones, about 85% seen once. This specimen consisted of PBMCs, obtained around atezolizumab (anti-PD-L1) treatment. The gene calls are TRBV19 and TRBJ2-1; no clear D. This sequence originates from a man between 50 and 59 years old with urothelial cancer. CDR3 loop: CASSRQAEQFF. The CDR3 region has the DNA TGTGCCAGTAGTCGGCAGGCGGAGCAGTTCTTC.